This record looks at one TCR beta chain sequence and its context. This clone has only a few counts. It lacks a known antigen. No much larger clone is present one base from it, and per-base qualities are unavailable. The entry originates in a study of pediatric ulcerative colitis (dated by TCRdb to the late 2010s). Turning to the overall study: Of the ulcerative colitis patients, about 7 had pancolitis and two had left-sided colitis, and histology in every patient was consistent with ulcerative colitis. From nine newly diagnosed, treatment-naive pediatric ulcerative colitis patients and four non-IBD control children, paired blood and rectal samples were collected. By Pediatric Ulcerative Colitis Activity Index, two patients had mild disease, several had moderate disease and three had acute severe colitis. The research as a whole found: Rectal repertoire features separated controls, mild-moderate and acute severe colitis patients; acute severe colitis showed reduced rectal diversity due to clonal expansions. With only four individuals, the healthy control group was small. Compared with controls, ulcerative colitis patients showed significantly higher autologous blood-rectal clonal overlap, a finding that suggests increased T cell trafficking to inflamed tissue. A couple of rectal CDR3 clonotypes were found in every ulcerative colitis patient but in no control. Repertoires were derived from total lymphocyte DNA, so rare subsets such as regulatory T cells may have patterns not reflected. For technical reasons, the blood samples of a couple of patients yielded substantially fewer templates, so those samples were excluded from the blood-rectal overlap analysis. Rectal pinch biopsies may have included blood-derived T cells, especially in patients with overt colitis.

During colonoscopy, one to two pinch biopsies were obtained from the rectum for research. No immunosuppressive medication had been given to the ulcerative colitis patients before the diagnostic colonoscopy. Before DNA isolation, rectal biopsies were subjected to proteinase K digestion. The Wizard kit (Promega) was used to extract genomic DNA from blood and intestinal samples. V is pared back by 2 bases and J by 3 bases, with 8 bases lying between the germline termini. CDR1 SGHTS and CDR2 YDEGEE were looked up in the germline V gene. The CDR3 runs 13 amino acids, cysteine and phenylalanine included. Solely the CDR3 DNA is kept, with 39 bases framed from the first base. Using the immunoSEQ TRB Survey service, rearranged CDR3 beta regions were amplified from genomic DNA with multiplex V and J primers. To keep sequencing depth equal across samples, survey-level depth of up to 500,000 reads per sample was applied. The libraries were purified, combined into pools and sequenced with Illumina technology. For the original study's pipeline: Productive clonality, sample overlap, pairwise scatters, CDR3 beta length, V/D/J gene usage and productiveness were all assessed with the immunoSEQ online tools. Calculated diversity was defined as the number of unique rearrangements divided by total templates times 100, and Shannon and Simpson indices were additionally computed. Z-score normalized data were analyzed by principal component analysis with the R prcomp function and the ggbiplot package. Morisita's index was used to measure clonal overlap between blood and rectum within each subject. The table comes from immuneACCESS by way of TCRdb, which keeps in-frame sequences with V and J called. Part of the clones is missing from these tables; in studies checked, under half for an unresolved V gene and the rest for unknown reasons. Clone size and the V and J calls come from that table; the DNA yielded D and trimming. Counted in this sample were 30,000 to 40,000 clones; around 80% of them appeared once. The top ten clones comprise approximately 1% of the sample.

The source of this sequence is a boy younger than 18 with mild ulcerative colitis. The rearranged segments are TRBV5-8 and TRBJ1-1; the D segment could be TRBD1, given 6 matching bases. The source material was gut tissue. The CDR3 sequence is CASSFTGYTEAFF. The sequenced DNA is TGTGCCAGCAGCTTTACAGGGTACACTGAAGCTTTCTTT.